This paragraph reports one TCR beta chain. Germline lookup yields CDR1 WNHNN and CDR2 SYGVQD (reference sequence). The CDR3 runs 15 residues. Trimming left V 9 bases short and J 5 bases short, with 21 bases between. The entry originates in a study of blood T cell repertoires in COVID-19. Looking at the study overall: Material from acute and convalescent COVID-19 was sourced from the United States, Italy and Spain.

TCRdb keeps only in-frame clones here, not all; method: immunoSEQ multiplex PCR. Of approximately 190,000 clones in the sample, roughly three quarters were seen once. This sequence was found in a man in his sixties with active or convalescent COVID-19. The J gene is TRBJ2-3, the V gene TRBV10-1; a weak D match, TRBD2 (6 bases). Sequencing input: peripheral blood. The CDR3 reads CASSFSVGSGDTQYF. The CDR3, as DNA: TGCGCCAGTTCCTTTTCGGTCGGGAGTGGAGATACGCAGTATTTT.